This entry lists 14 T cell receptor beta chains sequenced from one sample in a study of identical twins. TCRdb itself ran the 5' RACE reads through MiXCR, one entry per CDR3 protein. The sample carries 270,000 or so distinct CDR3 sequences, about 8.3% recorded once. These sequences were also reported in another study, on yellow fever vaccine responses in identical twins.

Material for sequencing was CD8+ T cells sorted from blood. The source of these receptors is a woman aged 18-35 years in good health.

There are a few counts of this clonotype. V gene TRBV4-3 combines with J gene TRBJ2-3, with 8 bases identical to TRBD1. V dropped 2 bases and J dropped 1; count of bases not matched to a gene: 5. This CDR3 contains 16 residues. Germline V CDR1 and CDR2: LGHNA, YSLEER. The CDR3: CASSQPPGQGTDTQYF. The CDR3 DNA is TGCGCCAGCAGCCAACCACCGGGACAGGGCACAGATACGCAGTATTTT.

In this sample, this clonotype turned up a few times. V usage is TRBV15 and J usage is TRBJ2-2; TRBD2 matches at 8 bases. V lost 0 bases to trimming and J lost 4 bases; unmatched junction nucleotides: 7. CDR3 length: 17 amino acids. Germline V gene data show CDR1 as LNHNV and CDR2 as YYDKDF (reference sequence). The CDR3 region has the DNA TGTGCCACCAGCAGAGATCTACTAGCGGAAAGCACCGGGGAGCTGTTTTTT. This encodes CATSRDLLAESTGELFF. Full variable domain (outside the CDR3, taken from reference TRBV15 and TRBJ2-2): DAMVIQNPRYQVTQFGKPVTLSCSQTLNHNVMYWYQQKSSQAPKLLFHYYDKDFNNEADTPDNFQSRRPNTSFCFLDIRSPGLGDTAMYLCATSRDLLAESTGELFFGEGSRLTVL.

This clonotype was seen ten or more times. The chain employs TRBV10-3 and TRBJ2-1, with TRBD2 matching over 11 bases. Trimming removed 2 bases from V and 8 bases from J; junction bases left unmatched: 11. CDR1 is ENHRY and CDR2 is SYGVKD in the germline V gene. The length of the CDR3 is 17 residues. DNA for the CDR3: TGTGCCATCAGTGAGCGGATACCTAGCGGGAGGCCGGATGAGCAGTTCTTC. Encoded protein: CAISERIPSGRPDEQFF.

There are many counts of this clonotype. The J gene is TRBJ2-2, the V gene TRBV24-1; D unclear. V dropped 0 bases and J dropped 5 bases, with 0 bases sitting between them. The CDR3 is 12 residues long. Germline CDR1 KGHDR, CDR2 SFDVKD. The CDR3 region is CATSDLTGELFF. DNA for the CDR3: TGTGCCACCAGTGATTTGACCGGGGAGCTGTTTTTT.

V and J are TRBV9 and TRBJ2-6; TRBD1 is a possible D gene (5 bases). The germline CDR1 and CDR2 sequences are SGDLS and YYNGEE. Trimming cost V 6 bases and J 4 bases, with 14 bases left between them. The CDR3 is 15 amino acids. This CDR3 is CASKVGDRGANVLTF. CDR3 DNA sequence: TGTGCCAGCAAGGTAGGGGATAGAGGGGCCAACGTCCTGACTTTC.

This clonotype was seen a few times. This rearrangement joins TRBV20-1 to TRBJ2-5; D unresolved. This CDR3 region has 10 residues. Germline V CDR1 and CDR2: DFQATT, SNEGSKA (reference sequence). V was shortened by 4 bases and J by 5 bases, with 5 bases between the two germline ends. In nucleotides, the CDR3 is TGCAGTGCTAATCGTGAGACCCAGTACTTC. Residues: CSANRETQYF.

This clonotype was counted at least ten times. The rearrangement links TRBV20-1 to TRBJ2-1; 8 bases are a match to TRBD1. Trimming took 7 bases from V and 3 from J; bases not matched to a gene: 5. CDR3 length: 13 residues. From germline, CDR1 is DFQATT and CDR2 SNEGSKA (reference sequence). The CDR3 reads CSVRTGFYNEQFF. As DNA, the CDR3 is TGCAGTGTTAGGACAGGGTTCTACAATGAGCAGTTCTTC.

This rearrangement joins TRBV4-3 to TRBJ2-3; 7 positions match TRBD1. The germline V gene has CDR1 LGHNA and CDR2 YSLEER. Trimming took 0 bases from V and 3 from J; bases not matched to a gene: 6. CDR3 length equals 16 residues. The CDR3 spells CASSQDRGSHTDTQYF. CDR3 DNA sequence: TGCGCCAGCAGCCAAGACAGGGGGTCTCATACAGATACGCAGTATTTT.

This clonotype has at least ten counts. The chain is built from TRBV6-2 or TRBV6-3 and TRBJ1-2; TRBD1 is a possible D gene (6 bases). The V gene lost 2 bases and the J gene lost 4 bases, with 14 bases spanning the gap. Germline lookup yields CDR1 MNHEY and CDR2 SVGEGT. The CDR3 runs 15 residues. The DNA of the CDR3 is TGTGCCAGCAGTTACGATCTTCAGGGGTCCTATGGCTACACCTTC. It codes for CASSYDLQGSYGYTF.

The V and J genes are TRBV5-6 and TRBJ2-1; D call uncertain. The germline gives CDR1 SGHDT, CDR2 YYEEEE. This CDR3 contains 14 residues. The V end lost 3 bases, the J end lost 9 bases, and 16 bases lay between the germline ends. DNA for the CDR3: TGTGCCAGCAGCTGGCAGGTAGTATCGGTTGAGCAGTTCTTC. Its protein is CASSWQVVSVEQFF.

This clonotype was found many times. The CDR3 nucleotides are TGCGCCAGCAGCCAACACACAGATTACGAGCAGTACTTC. The encoded protein is CASSQHTDYEQYF. The chain uses TRBV4-3 and TRBJ2-7; D is undetermined. CDR1 and CDR2 (germline): LGHNA, YSLEER. The CDR3 has 13 residues. V lost 2 bases and J lost 4, with 9 bases in between.

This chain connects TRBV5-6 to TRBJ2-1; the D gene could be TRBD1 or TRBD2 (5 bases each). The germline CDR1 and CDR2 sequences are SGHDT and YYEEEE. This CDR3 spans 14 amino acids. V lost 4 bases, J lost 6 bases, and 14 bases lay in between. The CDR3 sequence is CASSTGTMSNEQFF. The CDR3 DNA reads TGTGCCAGCAGCACCGGGACCATGAGCAATGAGCAGTTCTTC.

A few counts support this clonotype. The DNA for the CDR3 is TGTGCCAGCAGACCAACACTGATCACAGATACGCAGTATTTT. Translation gives CASRPTLITDTQYF. This chain links TRBV12-3 or TRBV12-4 with TRBJ2-3; D not certain. Between the trimmed V and J ends, which lost 6 bases and 2 bases, there was a span of 12 bases. The CDR3 length is 14 residues.

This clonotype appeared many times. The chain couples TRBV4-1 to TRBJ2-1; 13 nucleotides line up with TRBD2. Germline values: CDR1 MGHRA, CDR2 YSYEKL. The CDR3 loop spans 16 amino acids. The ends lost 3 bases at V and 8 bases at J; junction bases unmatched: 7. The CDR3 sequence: CASSHLLAGGFDEQFF. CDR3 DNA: TGCGCCAGCAGCCACCTACTAGCGGGAGGGTTCGATGAGCAGTTCTTC.